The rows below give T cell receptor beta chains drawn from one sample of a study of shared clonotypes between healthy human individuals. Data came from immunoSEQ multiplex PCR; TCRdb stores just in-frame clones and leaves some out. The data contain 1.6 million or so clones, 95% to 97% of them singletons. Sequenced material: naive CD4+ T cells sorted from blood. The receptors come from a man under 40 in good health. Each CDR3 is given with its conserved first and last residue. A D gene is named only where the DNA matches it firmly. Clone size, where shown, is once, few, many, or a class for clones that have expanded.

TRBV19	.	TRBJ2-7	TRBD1	TGTGCCAGTAGTATGGGAGTGACAGGGGATTTGTACGAGCAGTACTTC	CASSMGVTGDLYEQYF
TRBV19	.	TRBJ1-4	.	TGTGCCAGTAGTCTACAGGGCCGGTGGGCGACTAATGAAAAACTGTTTTTT	CASSLQGRWATNEKLFF
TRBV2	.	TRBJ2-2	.	TGTGCCAGCAGTGAGGCAGGGATCACCGGGGAGCTGTTTTTT	CASSEAGITGELFF
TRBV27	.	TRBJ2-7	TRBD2	TGTGCCAGCAGGACTAGCGGGCTCCATCACGAGCAGTACTTC	CASRTSGLHHEQYF
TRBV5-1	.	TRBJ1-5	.	TGCGCCAGCAGCTTAACAGGGACCAATCAGCCCCAGCATTTT	CASSLTGTNQPQHF
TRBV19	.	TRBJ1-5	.	TGTGCCAGTAGACCCGCAGGCCATAGCAATCAGCCCCAGCATTTT	CASRPAGHSNQPQHF
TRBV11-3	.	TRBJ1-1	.	TGTGCCAGCAGCTTAGCAGTCAACACTGAAGCTTTCTTT	CASSLAVNTEAFF
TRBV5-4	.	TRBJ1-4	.	TGTGCCAGCTCCGGAGGAGGTTATGCAACTAATGAAAAACTGTTTTTT	CASSGGGYATNEKLFF
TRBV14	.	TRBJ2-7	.	TGTGCCAGCAGCCTCTTCGGTGAGGAGCAGTACTTC	CASSLFGEEQYF
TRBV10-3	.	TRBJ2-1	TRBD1	TGTGCCATCACAAACCGGGACAGGGGGCGAAGCTCCTACAATGAGCAGTTCTTC	CAITNRDRGRSSYNEQFF
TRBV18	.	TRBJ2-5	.	TGTGCCAGCTCACCAATCGATGAGACCCAGTACTTC	CASSPIDETQYF
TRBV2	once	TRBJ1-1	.	TGTGCCAGCAGTAGTTCGGCCATGGAAGCTTTCTTT	CASSSSAMEAFF
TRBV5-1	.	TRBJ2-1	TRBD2	TGCGCCAGCAGCTTTCTACTAGCGGACAATGAGCAGTTCTTC	CASSFLLADNEQFF
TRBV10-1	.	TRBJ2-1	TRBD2	TGCGCCAGCAGCGCTCTAGCGGCCCGATACAATGAGCAGTTCTTC	CASSALAARYNEQFF
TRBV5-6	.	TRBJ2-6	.	TGTGCCAGCACAAGGGAGGGGGCCAACGTCCTGACTTTC	CASTREGANVLTF
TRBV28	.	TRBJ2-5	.	TGTGCCAGCAGTTTCCCGAGGGGACAAAGAAAAGAGACCCAGTACTTC	CASSFPRGQRKETQYF
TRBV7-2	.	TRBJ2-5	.	TGTGCCAGCAGCAACCGATCCCGAGGGTCTGAGACCCAGTACTTC	CASSNRSRGSETQYF
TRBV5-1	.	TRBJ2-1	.	TGCGCCAGCAGCACCAACCTAGATTACAATGAGCAGTTCTTC	CASSTNLDYNEQFF
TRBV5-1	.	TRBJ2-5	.	TGCGCCAGCAGCTCGGGGGTGGAAGAGACCCAGTACTTC	CASSSGVEETQYF
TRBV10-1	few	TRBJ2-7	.	TGCGCCAGCAGTGTCGACCCACAGGGAGGATACGAGCAGTACTTC	CASSVDPQGGYEQYF
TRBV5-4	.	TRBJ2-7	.	TGTGCCAGCAGCTTGGCCGGGGCTAGCACGTACGAGCAGTACTTC	CASSLAGASTYEQYF
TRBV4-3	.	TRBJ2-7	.	TGCGCCAGCAGCCAAGATCTTCCCTACGAGCAGTACTTC	CASSQDLPYEQYF
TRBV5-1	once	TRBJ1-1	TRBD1	TGCGCCAGCAGCTTGCCCACAGGGGGCGGCACTGAAGCTTTCTTT	CASSLPTGGGTEAFF
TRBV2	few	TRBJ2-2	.	TGTGCCAGCAGTGTTTTCACCGGGGAGCTGTTTTTT	CASSVFTGELFF
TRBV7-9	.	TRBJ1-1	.	TGTGCCAGCAGCTCCGAGGTTGAGTCTTTCTTT	CASSSEVESFF
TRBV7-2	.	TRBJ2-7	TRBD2	TGTGCCAGCAGCTTGAGCGGGAGCTCGGTCGAGCAGTACTTC	CASSLSGSSVEQYF
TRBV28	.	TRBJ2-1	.	TGTGCCAGCAGTCTTGGGCCTAACAATGAGCAGTTCTTC	CASSLGPNNEQFF
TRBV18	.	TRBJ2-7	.	TGTGCCAGCTCACCCTTAATAGCGTCCTACGAGCAGTACTTC	CASSPLIASYEQYF
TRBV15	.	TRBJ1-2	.	TGTGCCACCAGCAGAGATTTAGCTCCAGAGTCCTATGGCTACACCTTC	CATSRDLAPESYGYTF
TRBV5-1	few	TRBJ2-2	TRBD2	TGCGCCAGCAGCTTTAATGCGGGAGTGGTTCAGAACACCGGGGAGCTGTTTTTT	CASSFNAGVVQNTGELFF
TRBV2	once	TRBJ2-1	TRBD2	TGTGCCAGCAGTGAAGGGCGAGCGGGAGAGCTTAACAATGAGCAGTTCTTC	CASSEGRAGELNNEQFF